A selection of T cell receptor beta chains follows, all from one sample in a study of CD8+ T cells in alopecia areata. Here immunoSEQ multiplex PCR was the method, and the copy in TCRdb shows in-frame clones only, minus some. The sample consists of 150,000 or so clones, 50% to 65% of them appearing once. The specimen comprised CD8+ T cells sorted from blood, sampled at week 4, from a patient treated with tofacitinib. These receptors were collected from a human donor with alopecia areata. The CDR3 runs from the conserved cysteine through the conserved F or W. D genes are given only for firm matches. Clone size appears in some rows only: once, few, many, or a class for an expanded clone.

CDR3 DNA: TGTGCCACCAGCGCCGGACTAGCGGGGGGACGCCAAGAGACCCAGTACTTC
CDR3 protein: CATSAGLAGGRQETQYF
clone size: -
J gene: TRBJ2-5
V gene: TRBV15
D gene: TRBD2
CDR3 length: 17

CDR3 DNA: TGTGCCAGTACTCCGGACAGGGACATTAACTATGGCTACACCTTC
CDR3 protein: CASTPDRDINYGYTF
clone size: few
J gene: TRBJ1-2
V gene: TRBV19
D gene: TRBD1
CDR3 length: 15

CDR3 DNA: TGTGCCAGCAGTTCTCAGGAGGCCGGCAATGAGCAGTTCTTC
CDR3 protein: CASSSQEAGNEQFF
clone size: -
J gene: TRBJ2-1
V gene: TRBV6-5
D gene: -
CDR3 length: 14

CDR3 DNA: TGTGCCAGCAGCTTAGGAAGGTCCTACGAGCAGTACTTC
CDR3 protein: CASSLGRSYEQYF
clone size: -
J gene: TRBJ2-7
V gene: TRBV13
D gene: -
CDR3 length: 13

CDR3 DNA: TGTGCCAGCAGCTTAACAGGGAAAAACATTCAGTACTTC
CDR3 protein: CASSLTGKNIQYF
clone size: few
J gene: TRBJ2-4
V gene: TRBV7-3
D gene: -
CDR3 length: 13

CDR3 DNA: TGTGCCACCAGCAGAGATCGGGGATTGGGTCAGCCCCAGCATTTT
CDR3 protein: CATSRDRGLGQPQHF
clone size: few
J gene: TRBJ1-5
V gene: TRBV15
D gene: -
CDR3 length: 15

CDR3 DNA: TGTGCCAGCAGCGGAGCAGGGGTGGTTCAGTACTTC
CDR3 protein: CASSGAGVVQYF
clone size: -
J gene: TRBJ2-4
V gene: TRBV9
D gene: -
CDR3 length: 12

CDR3 DNA: TGTGCCAGCAGTTCCGGGACAGGGGGAATTAGCAATCAGCCCCAGCATTTT
CDR3 protein: CASSSGTGGISNQPQHF
clone size: -
J gene: TRBJ1-5
V gene: TRBV6-7
D gene: TRBD1
CDR3 length: 17

CDR3 DNA: TGCAGCGTTGACGACGGGCGGGGAGAGCAGTACTTC
CDR3 protein: CSVDDGRGEQYF
clone size: -
J gene: TRBJ2-7
V gene: TRBV29-1
D gene: -
CDR3 length: 12

CDR3 DNA: TGTGCCACCAGCAGAGATCCCCGGGAGACCCAGTACTTC
CDR3 protein: CATSRDPRETQYF
clone size: -
J gene: TRBJ2-5
V gene: TRBV15
D gene: -
CDR3 length: 13

CDR3 DNA: TGTGCCAGCAGCGTAGCTATAGGGGGTTATGGCTACACCTTC
CDR3 protein: CASSVAIGGYGYTF
clone size: -
J gene: TRBJ1-2
V gene: TRBV9
D gene: -
CDR3 length: 14

CDR3 DNA: TGTGCCACCAGCATGCGGGGGAGCACAGATACGCAGTATTTT
CDR3 protein: CATSMRGSTDTQYF
clone size: few
J gene: TRBJ2-3
V gene: TRBV15
D gene: TRBD2
CDR3 length: 14

CDR3 DNA: TGTGCCAGCAGTCCAACTTGGGCAGGGAGGTGGTATGGCTACACCTTC
CDR3 protein: CASSPTWAGRWYGYTF
clone size: -
J gene: TRBJ1-2
V gene: TRBV7-8
D gene: -
CDR3 length: 16

CDR3 DNA: TGTGCCAGCTCCTTTAGGGACAGTCACTACAATGAGCAGTTCTTC
CDR3 protein: CASSFRDSHYNEQFF
clone size: -
J gene: TRBJ2-1
V gene: TRBV27
D gene: TRBD1
CDR3 length: 15

CDR3 DNA: TGCGCCAGCAGCCAAGATCCCCCGTGGGGCGAAAAGTACGAGCAGTACTTC
CDR3 protein: CASSQDPPWGEKYEQYF
clone size: -
J gene: TRBJ2-7
V gene: TRBV4-3
D gene: -
CDR3 length: 17

CDR3 DNA: TGTGCCAGCAGCTTAGGGGACAACTATGGCTACACCTTC
CDR3 protein: CASSLGDNYGYTF
clone size: once
J gene: TRBJ1-2
V gene: TRBV13
D gene: -
CDR3 length: 13

CDR3 DNA: TGTGCCAGCAGGCCCCCGGGATTCGGGTATGGCTACACCTTC
CDR3 protein: CASRPPGFGYGYTF
clone size: -
J gene: TRBJ1-2
V gene: TRBV6-6
D gene: -
CDR3 length: 14

CDR3 DNA: TGTGCCAGCAGTTGGGACCACCCCGGGGAGCTGTTTTTT
CDR3 protein: CASSWDHPGELFF
clone size: -
J gene: TRBJ2-2
V gene: TRBV27
D gene: -
CDR3 length: 13

CDR3 DNA: TGTGCCAGCAGCTCGGTCAGGGGGCTCGACTATGGCTACACCTTC
CDR3 protein: CASSSVRGLDYGYTF
clone size: once
J gene: TRBJ1-2
V gene: TRBV11-2
D gene: TRBD1
CDR3 length: 15

CDR3 DNA: TGCAGCGTTGTTGATAGGGGGAGCAATGAGCAGTTCTTC
CDR3 protein: CSVVDRGSNEQFF
clone size: -
J gene: TRBJ2-1
V gene: TRBV29-1
D gene: -
CDR3 length: 13

CDR3 DNA: TGTGCCTGGAGTGTATATCAGTACAATGAGCAGTTCTTC
CDR3 protein: CAWSVYQYNEQFF
clone size: -
J gene: TRBJ2-1
V gene: TRBV30
D gene: -
CDR3 length: 13

CDR3 DNA: TGTGCCAGCAGCTCGTTCCCTGTAGGGGGCGACGAGCAGTACTTC
CDR3 protein: CASSSFPVGGDEQYF
clone size: -
J gene: TRBJ2-7
V gene: TRBV7-6
D gene: TRBD1
CDR3 length: 15

CDR3 DNA: TGTGCCAGCAGTTACTTTCTCATGCGGACGACCGGGGAGCTGTTTTTT
CDR3 protein: CASSYFLMRTTGELFF
clone size: few
J gene: TRBJ2-2
V gene: TRBV6-6
D gene: -
CDR3 length: 16

CDR3 DNA: TGCACCAGCAGGCGGGATGGCACAGGGAGCAATCAGCCCCAGCATTTT
CDR3 protein: CTSRRDGTGSNQPQHF
clone size: -
J gene: TRBJ1-5
V gene: TRBV1
D gene: -
CDR3 length: 16

CDR3 DNA: TGTGCCAGCTCAGAGGGGGTTGGAAACACCATATATTTT
CDR3 protein: CASSEGVGNTIYF
clone size: few
J gene: TRBJ1-3
V gene: TRBV25-1
D gene: -
CDR3 length: 13

CDR3 DNA: TGTGCCAGCAGTTTAGTGGGGGCGGAGGAGACCCAGTACTTC
CDR3 protein: CASSLVGAEETQYF
clone size: -
J gene: TRBJ2-5
V gene: TRBV27
D gene: -
CDR3 length: 14

CDR3 DNA: TGTGCCAGCAGCTGGGGTCCTTTCTACGAGCAGTACTTC
CDR3 protein: CASSWGPFYEQYF
clone size: -
J gene: TRBJ2-7
V gene: TRBV5-6
D gene: -
CDR3 length: 13

CDR3 DNA: TGTGCCAGCAGCTACGGACAGGGTTGGAGCACCGGGGAGCTGTTTTTT
CDR3 protein: CASSYGQGWSTGELFF
clone size: few
J gene: TRBJ2-2
V gene: TRBV5-6
D gene: TRBD1
CDR3 length: 16

CDR3 DNA: TGTGCCAGCAGTTACAGGACGGGGGGTTACACTGAAGCTTTCTTT
CDR3 protein: CASSYRTGGYTEAFF
clone size: few
J gene: TRBJ1-1
V gene: TRBV6-6
D gene: -
CDR3 length: 15

CDR3 DNA: TGTGCCAGCACCCAAGGGGGGCACGAGCAGTACTTC
CDR3 protein: CASTQGGHEQYF
clone size: few
J gene: TRBJ2-7
V gene: TRBV11-2
D gene: -
CDR3 length: 12

CDR3 DNA: TGTGCCACCAGGGACAGGAACACTGAAGCTTTCTTT
CDR3 protein: CATRDRNTEAFF
clone size: -
J gene: TRBJ1-1
V gene: TRBV19
D gene: TRBD1
CDR3 length: 12

CDR3 DNA: TGCAGCGTTGACGGGGGGAACGCGAACACCGGGGAGCTGTTTTTT
CDR3 protein: CSVDGGNANTGELFF
clone size: -
J gene: TRBJ2-2
V gene: TRBV29-1
D gene: TRBD2
CDR3 length: 15

CDR3 DNA: TGTGCCATGGGGGGGGGCCCAGGGGAGCCCCAGCATTTT
CDR3 protein: CAMGGGPGEPQHF
clone size: many
J gene: TRBJ1-5
V gene: TRBV10-3
D gene: -
CDR3 length: 13

CDR3 DNA: TGTGCCAGCAGTTTGACTCTTTTCCAAGAGACCCAGTACTTC
CDR3 protein: CASSLTLFQETQYF
clone size: once
J gene: TRBJ2-5
V gene: TRBV6-5
D gene: -
CDR3 length: 14

CDR3 DNA: TGTGCCAGCAGCCCCGGGGGGGGCACTGATACGCAGTATTTT
CDR3 protein: CASSPGGGTDTQYF
clone size: -
J gene: TRBJ2-3
V gene: TRBV9
D gene: TRBD2
CDR3 length: 14

CDR3 DNA: TGCAGCGTTGAAGATTACAGGGCAGAGACCCAGTACTTC
CDR3 protein: CSVEDYRAETQYF
clone size: -
J gene: TRBJ2-5
V gene: TRBV29-1
D gene: -
CDR3 length: 13

CDR3 DNA: TGCGCCAGCAGCCAAGAATGGCAGTCCGGAGATACGCAGTATTTT
CDR3 protein: CASSQEWQSGDTQYF
clone size: -
J gene: TRBJ2-3
V gene: TRBV4-3
D gene: -
CDR3 length: 15

CDR3 DNA: TGCGCCAGCAGCCAACAGGGGGCCGGCTACGCACGGAACACTGAAGCTTTCTTT
CDR3 protein: CASSQQGAGYARNTEAFF
clone size: -
J gene: TRBJ1-1
V gene: TRBV5-1
D gene: TRBD1
CDR3 length: 18

CDR3 DNA: TGCGCCAGCAGCCATCAGGGTTACGAGCAGTACTTC
CDR3 protein: CASSHQGYEQYF
clone size: -
J gene: TRBJ2-7
V gene: TRBV4-3
D gene: -
CDR3 length: 12

CDR3 DNA: TGTGCCAGCAGTTACTCAGTGGGGGGAGAGGATTCACCCCTCCACTTT
CDR3 protein: CASSYSVGGEDSPLHF
clone size: -
J gene: TRBJ1-6
V gene: TRBV6-5
D gene: -
CDR3 length: 16

CDR3 DNA: TGTGCCAGCAGCCAAGATGGGACAGAAATGAACACTGAAGCTTTCTTT
CDR3 protein: CASSQDGTEMNTEAFF
clone size: -
J gene: TRBJ1-1
V gene: TRBV4-2
D gene: TRBD1
CDR3 length: 16

CDR3 DNA: TGTGCCAGCAGCACCACGTCGGTAGCGGGGTACCATGAGCAGTTCTTC
CDR3 protein: CASSTTSVAGYHEQFF
clone size: few
J gene: TRBJ2-1
V gene: TRBV7-9
D gene: TRBD2
CDR3 length: 16

CDR3 DNA: TGTGCCAGCAGTCCAATGGGACAGGGGGGTTACGAGCAGTACTTC
CDR3 protein: CASSPMGQGGYEQYF
clone size: -
J gene: TRBJ2-7
V gene: TRBV25-1
D gene: TRBD1
CDR3 length: 15

CDR3 DNA: TGTGCCAGCAGCTTACCCGGGACAGCAGAGTTCTCCAATTCACCCCTCCACTTT
CDR3 protein: CASSLPGTAEFSNSPLHF
clone size: -
J gene: TRBJ1-6
V gene: TRBV7-2
D gene: TRBD1
CDR3 length: 18

CDR3 DNA: TGTGCCAGCAGCTTAGATCCGGGGGTCCCCTTGGGGGCCCAGTACTTC
CDR3 protein: CASSLDPGVPLGAQYF
clone size: -
J gene: TRBJ2-5
V gene: TRBV7-9
D gene: -
CDR3 length: 16

CDR3 DNA: TGTGCCAGTAGTTTGACTAGCGGGGGTTCCACAGATACGCAGTATTTT
CDR3 protein: CASSLTSGGSTDTQYF
clone size: -
J gene: TRBJ2-3
V gene: TRBV19
D gene: TRBD2
CDR3 length: 16

CDR3 DNA: TGTGCCAGCAGTGCCGCCGACAGGGCAGATGGCTACACCTTC
CDR3 protein: CASSAADRADGYTF
clone size: -
J gene: TRBJ1-2
V gene: TRBV27
D gene: TRBD1
CDR3 length: 14

CDR3 DNA: TGCGCCAGCAGCCTTAGCCCCAGAGATACGCAGTATTTT
CDR3 protein: CASSLSPRDTQYF
clone size: -
J gene: TRBJ2-3
V gene: TRBV4-1
D gene: -
CDR3 length: 13

CDR3 DNA: TGCGCCAGCAGCCACGGGACTAGCGGTAACCCGAACACCGGGGAGCTGTTTTTT
CDR3 protein: CASSHGTSGNPNTGELFF
clone size: few
J gene: TRBJ2-2
V gene: TRBV5-1
D gene: TRBD2
CDR3 length: 18

CDR3 DNA: TGCAGCGTTGAAGAAGTAGGGGGCAAGCCCCAGCATTTT
CDR3 protein: CSVEEVGGKPQHF
clone size: few
J gene: TRBJ1-5
V gene: TRBV29-1
D gene: TRBD1
CDR3 length: 13

CDR3 DNA: TGCAGCGCCACGGGACAGGGGAACGCTGAAGCTTTCTTT
CDR3 protein: CSATGQGNAEAFF
clone size: -
J gene: TRBJ1-1
V gene: TRBV29-1
D gene: TRBD1
CDR3 length: 13

CDR3 DNA: TGCGCCAGCAGCCCTCACGGGACTCCGGCTTACGAGCAGTACTTC
CDR3 protein: CASSPHGTPAYEQYF
clone size: -
J gene: TRBJ2-7
V gene: TRBV4-1
D gene: -
CDR3 length: 15

CDR3 DNA: TGTGCCAGCAGCTTCAGTGGGGACGAGCAGTACTTC
CDR3 protein: CASSFSGDEQYF
clone size: few
J gene: TRBJ2-7
V gene: TRBV4-2
D gene: -
CDR3 length: 12

CDR3 DNA: TGTGCCAGCAGCCCACGACCGGGAGCCGAGGAGACCCAGTACTTC
CDR3 protein: CASSPRPGAEETQYF
clone size: -
J gene: TRBJ2-5
V gene: TRBV9
D gene: -
CDR3 length: 15

CDR3 DNA: TGTGCCAGTAGTATGCCACAAGCGAATCAGCCCCAGCATTTT
CDR3 protein: CASSMPQANQPQHF
clone size: few
J gene: TRBJ1-5
V gene: TRBV19
D gene: -
CDR3 length: 14